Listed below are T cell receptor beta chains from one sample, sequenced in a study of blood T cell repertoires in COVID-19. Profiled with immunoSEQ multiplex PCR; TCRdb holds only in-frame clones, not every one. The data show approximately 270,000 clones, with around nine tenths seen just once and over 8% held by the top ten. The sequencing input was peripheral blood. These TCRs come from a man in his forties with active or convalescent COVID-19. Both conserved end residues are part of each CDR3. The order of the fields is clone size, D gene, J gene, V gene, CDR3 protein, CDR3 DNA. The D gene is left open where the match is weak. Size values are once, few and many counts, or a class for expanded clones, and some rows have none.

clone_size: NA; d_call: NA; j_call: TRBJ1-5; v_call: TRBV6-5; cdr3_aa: CASSPTLTSNQPQHF; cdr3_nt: TGTGCCAGCAGTCCGACTTTGACGAGCAATCAGCCCCAGCATTTT
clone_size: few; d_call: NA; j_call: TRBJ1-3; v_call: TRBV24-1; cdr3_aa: CATSKGDHARNTIYF; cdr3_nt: TGTGCCACCTCGAAAGGGGATCATGCACGAAACACCATATATTTT
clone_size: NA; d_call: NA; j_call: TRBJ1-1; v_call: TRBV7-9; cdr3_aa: CAGAPGVNTEAFF; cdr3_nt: TGTGCCGGCGCCCCCGGGGTGAACACTGAAGCTTTCTTT
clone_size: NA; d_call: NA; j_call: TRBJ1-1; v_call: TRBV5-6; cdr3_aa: CASRGAPVGRSNTEAFF; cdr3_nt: TGTGCCAGCCGGGGGGCGCCCGTAGGACGGTCGAACACTGAAGCTTTCTTT
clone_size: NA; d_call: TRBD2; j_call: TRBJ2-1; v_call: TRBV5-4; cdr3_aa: CASSLAAGGNNEQFF; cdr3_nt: TGTGCCAGCAGCTTGGCGGCGGGAGGGAACAATGAGCAGTTCTTC
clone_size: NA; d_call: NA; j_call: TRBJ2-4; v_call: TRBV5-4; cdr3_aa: CASSSPGPSDDTGHIQYF; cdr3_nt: TGTGCCAGCAGCTCCCCTGGGCCCTCCGATGACACCGGCCACATTCAGTACTTC
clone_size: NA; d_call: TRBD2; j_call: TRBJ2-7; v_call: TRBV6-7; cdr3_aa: CASSYGLAGEYEQYF; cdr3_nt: TGTGCCAGCAGTTACGGACTAGCGGGGGAATACGAGCAGTACTTC
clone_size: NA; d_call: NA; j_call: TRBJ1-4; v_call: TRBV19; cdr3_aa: CASSRYLQEGEKLFF; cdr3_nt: TGTGCCAGTAGCCGTTATCTCCAGGAGGGTGAAAAACTGTTTTTT
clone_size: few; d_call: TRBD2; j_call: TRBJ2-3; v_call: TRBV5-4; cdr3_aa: CASSRAGSGGTDTQYF; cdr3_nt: TGTGCCAGCAGCCGGGCCGGAAGCGGGGGCACAGATACGCAGTATTTT
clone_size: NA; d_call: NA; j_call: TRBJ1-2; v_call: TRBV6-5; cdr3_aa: CASSAANYGYTF; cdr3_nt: TGTGCCAGCAGCGCGGCCAACTATGGCTACACCTTC
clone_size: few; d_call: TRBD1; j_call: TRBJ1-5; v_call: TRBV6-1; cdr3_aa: CASSERGQGATYSNQPQHF; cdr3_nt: TGTGCCAGCAGTGAAAGGGGACAGGGGGCCACCTATAGCAATCAGCCCCAGCATTTT
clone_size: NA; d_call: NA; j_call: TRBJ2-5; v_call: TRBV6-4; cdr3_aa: CASSVFGGETQYF; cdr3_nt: TGTGCCAGCAGTGTATTTGGAGGAGAGACCCAGTACTTC
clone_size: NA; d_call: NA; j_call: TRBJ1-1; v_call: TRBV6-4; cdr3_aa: CASSDIRGKGNTEAFF; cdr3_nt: TGTGCCAGCAGTGACATCAGAGGGAAGGGGAACACTGAAGCTTTCTTT
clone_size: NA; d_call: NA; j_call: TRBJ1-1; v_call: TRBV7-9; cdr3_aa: CASSLGGGPGWMNTEAFF; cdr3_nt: TGTGCCAGCAGTTTGGGGGGGGGCCCCGGCTGGATGAACACTGAAGCTTTCTTT
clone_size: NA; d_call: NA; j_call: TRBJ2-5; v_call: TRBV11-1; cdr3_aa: CASSFGYSQETQYF; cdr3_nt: TGTGCCAGCAGCTTTGGGTACAGTCAAGAGACCCAGTACTTC
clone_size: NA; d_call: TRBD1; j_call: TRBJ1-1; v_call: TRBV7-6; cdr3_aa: CASSLGQGAGNTEAFF; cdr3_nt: TGTGCCAGCAGCTTAGGACAGGGGGCTGGGAACACTGAAGCTTTCTTT
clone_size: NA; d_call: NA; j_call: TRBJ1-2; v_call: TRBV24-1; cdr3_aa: CATPPIRGAQPNYGYTF; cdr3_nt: TGTGCCACCCCTCCCATAAGGGGTGCCCAGCCTAACTATGGCTACACCTTC
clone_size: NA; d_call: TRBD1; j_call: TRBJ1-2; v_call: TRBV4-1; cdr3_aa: CATSTGGGSGYTF; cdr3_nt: TGCGCCACGTCTACAGGGGGCGGGTCTGGCTACACCTTC
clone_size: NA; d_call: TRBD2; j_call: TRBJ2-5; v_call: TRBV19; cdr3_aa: CASSIRAEAGGRETQYF; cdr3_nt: TGTGCCAGTAGTATAAGGGCCGAAGCGGGGGGGCGCGAGACCCAGTACTTC
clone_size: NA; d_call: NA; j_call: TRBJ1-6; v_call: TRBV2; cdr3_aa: CASSAESSYNSPLHF; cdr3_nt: TGTGCCAGCAGTGCTGAGAGCTCCTATAATTCACCCCTCCACTTT
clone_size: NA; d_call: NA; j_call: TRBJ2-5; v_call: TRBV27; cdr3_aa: CASSQYRVETQYF; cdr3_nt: TGTGCCAGCAGCCAATACAGGGTTGAGACCCAGTACTTC
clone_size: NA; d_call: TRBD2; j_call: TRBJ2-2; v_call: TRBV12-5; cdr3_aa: CAASGFANTGELFF; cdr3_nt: TGTGCCGCTAGCGGGTTCGCGAACACCGGGGAGCTGTTTTTT
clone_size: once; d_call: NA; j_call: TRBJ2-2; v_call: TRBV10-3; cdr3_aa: CAISDSSFKSGQTGELFF; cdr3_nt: TGTGCCATCAGTGACTCCTCCTTTAAATCTGGACAGACCGGGGAGCTGTTTTTT
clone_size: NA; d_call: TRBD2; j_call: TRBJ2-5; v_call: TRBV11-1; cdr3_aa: CASSLLRGGPETQYF; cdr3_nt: TGTGCCAGCAGCTTACTCCGGGGGGGCCCAGAGACCCAGTACTTC
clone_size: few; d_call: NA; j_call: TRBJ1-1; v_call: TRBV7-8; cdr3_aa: CASSSAPGSTEAFF; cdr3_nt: TGTGCCAGCAGCTCGGCTCCGGGGAGCACTGAAGCTTTCTTT
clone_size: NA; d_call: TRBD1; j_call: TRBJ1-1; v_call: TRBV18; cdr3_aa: CASSPLPGQRTMNTEAFF; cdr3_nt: TGTGCCAGCTCACCACTTCCGGGACAGAGAACAATGAACACTGAAGCTTTCTTT
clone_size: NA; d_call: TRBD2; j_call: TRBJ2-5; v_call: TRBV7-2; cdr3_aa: CASSLILGGTKTQYF; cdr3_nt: TGTGCCAGCAGCTTAATTCTGGGGGGGACCAAGACCCAGTACTTC
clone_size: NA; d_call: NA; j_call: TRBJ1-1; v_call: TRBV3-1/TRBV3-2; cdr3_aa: CASSQEGREAFF; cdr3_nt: TGTGCCAGCAGCCAAGAGGGCCGGGAAGCTTTCTTT
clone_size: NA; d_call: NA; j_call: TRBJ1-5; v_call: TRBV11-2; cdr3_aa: CASSLETDSNQPQHF; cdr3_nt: TGTGCCAGCAGCTTAGAGACAGATAGCAATCAGCCCCAGCATTTT
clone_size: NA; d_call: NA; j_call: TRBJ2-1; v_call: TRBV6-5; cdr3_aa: CASSKTTSYNEQFF; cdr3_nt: TGTGCCAGCAGTAAGACTACTTCCTACAATGAGCAGTTCTTC
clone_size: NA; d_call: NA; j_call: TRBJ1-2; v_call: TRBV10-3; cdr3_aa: CAISAPSYGYTF; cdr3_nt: TGTGCCATCAGTGCCCCCAGTTATGGCTACACCTTC
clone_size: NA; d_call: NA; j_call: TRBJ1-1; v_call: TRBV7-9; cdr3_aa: CASSPRQLMNTEAFF; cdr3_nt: TGTGCCAGCAGCCCCAGACAGCTCATGAACACTGAAGCTTTCTTT